These 25 T cell receptor beta chains originate from one sample sequenced in a study of cytomegalovirus exposure and HLA in healthy donors. The primer mix had 60 Vbeta and 13 Jbeta primers. Assay used: immunoSEQ multiplex PCR; TCRdb lists only in-frame clones, some missing. The data show nearly 110,000 clones, more than 75% seen once. The sample comprised PBMCs. The receptors shown here come from a woman in her 50s in good health and CMV-seropositive.

V gene TRBV28 combines with J gene TRBJ1-2, with 10 bases lining up with TRBD1. The CDR3 totals 13 residues. The junction had 8 bases not matched to a gene; V was cut back by 8 bases and J by 8 bases. Per germline, CDR1 MDHEN and CDR2 SYDVKM. CDR3 bases: TGTGCCAGCGGCCGGGACAGGGGCGAAGGCTACACCTTC. Translation gives CASGRDRGEGYTF.

CDR3 in DNA: TGTGCCAGCGGCCCGAACGTTAACACTGAAGCTTTCTTT. Amino acid sequence: CASGPNVNTEAFF. J is TRBJ1-1 and V is TRBV6-5; D is unresolved. In germline, CDR1 is MNHEY, CDR2 SVGAGI. The CDR3 covers 13 residues. V dropped 8 bases and J dropped 2 bases, with 12 bases sitting between them.

This chain links TRBV28 with TRBJ1-1, with a weak D call TRBD1 (6 bases). The V gene's germline CDR1 is MDHEN and CDR2 SYDVKM. The germline V and J ends were trimmed by 5 bases and 5 bases, with 15 bases remaining between them. This CDR3 comprises 14 residues. The CDR3, as DNA: TGTGCCAGCAGTGTAGGACAGAGAACAACTGAAGCTTTCTTT. Amino acid sequence: CASSVGQRTTEAFF.

Worth noting for this clone: Germline is not matched at one junction end, which may reflect a read error. The chain is built from TRBV7-9 and TRBJ2-2, with 8 positions matching TRBD2. This CDR3 spans 14 amino acids. Germline V gene sequence: CDR1 SEHNR, CDR2 FQNEAQ (reference sequence). This CDR3 reads CASSLRLATGELSF. The DNA of the CDR3 is TGTGCCAGCAGCCTTCGACTAGCGACCGGGGAGCTGTCTTTT.

The gene calls are TRBV6-4 and TRBJ2-1; 10 positions agree with TRBD2. J gave up 1 base and V 4 bases, and 4 bases lay outside the gene matches. The CDR3 is 16 amino acids. CDR1 is MRHNA and CDR2 is SNTAGT in the germline V gene. CDR3: CASSGEGLASYNEQFF. The CDR3 DNA reads TGTGCCAGCAGTGGGGAGGGACTAGCGTCCTACAATGAGCAGTTCTTC.

The genes are TRBV15 and TRBJ1-6; D ambiguous. Trimming shortened V by 3 bases and J by 8 bases, and 14 bases separated the two germline ends. The CDR3 contains 15 residues. Germline V gene sequence: CDR1 LNHNV, CDR2 YYDKDF (reference sequence). The DNA of the CDR3 is TGTGCCACCAGCAGGAACGAGGCTTTGGATTCACCCCTCCACTTT. It yields the protein CATSRNEALDSPLHF. The entire variable domain, with the rest obtained from reference TRBV15 and TRBJ1-6, is as follows: DAMVIQNPRYQVTQFGKPVTLSCSQTLNHNVMYWYQQKSSQAPKLLFHYYDKDFNNEADTPDNFQSRRPNTSFCFLDIRSPGLGDTAMYLCATSRNEALDSPLHFGNGTRLTVT.

V gene TRBV6-1 combines with J gene TRBJ2-1; 8 nucleotides align to TRBD2. Trimming cost V 5 bases and J 3 bases; bases outside gene matches: 3. Per germline, CDR1 MNHNS and CDR2 SASEGT. CDR3 size: 14 residues. Here the CDR3 reads CASSRTSRYNEQFF. CDR3 sequence (DNA): TGTGCCAGCAGTAGGACTAGCCGCTACAATGAGCAGTTCTTC.

This clone was found a few times. The rearrangement links TRBV6-1 to TRBJ2-6, with D possibly TRBD1 on 5 matching bases. The CDR3 is 17 residues long. Germline values: CDR1 MNHNS, CDR2 SASEGT. Trimming took off 2 bases at V and 3 bases at J, with 14 bases between the two ends. CDR3 in DNA: TGTGCCAGCAGTGAAATTCCCTTGGGGCTTGGGGCCAACGTCCTGACTTTC. Its protein product is CASSEIPLGLGANVLTF.

This clone was recorded only once. The V call is TRBV6-1, the J call TRBJ1-5; D unresolved. The CDR3 is 14 amino acids. Deletions cut 2 bases from V and 3 bases from J, with 8 bases between. Germline V gene lookup returns CDR1 MNHNS and CDR2 SASEGT. CDR3 protein: CASSELSPNQPQHF. CDR3 sequence (DNA): TGTGCCAGCAGTGAACTAAGTCCCAATCAGCCCCAGCATTTT.

The V gene is TRBV5-4, the J gene TRBJ1-1; 9 bases match TRBD1. The germline V gene has CDR1 SGHNT and CDR2 YYREEE (reference sequence). The CDR3 extends over 15 amino acids. Trimming cost V 1 base and J 3 bases; bases outside gene matches: 4. The chain's CDR3 is CASSLKTGGYTEAFF. The CDR3 DNA reads as TGTGCCAGCAGCTTGAAGACAGGGGGTTACACTGAAGCTTTCTTT. Full variable domain (remainder filled in from reference TRBV5-4 and TRBJ1-1): ETGVTQSPTHLIKTRGQQVTLRCSSQSGHNTVSWYQQALGQGPQFIFQYYREEENGRGNFPPRFSGLQFPNYSSELNVNALELDDSALYLCASSLKTGGYTEAFFGQGTRLTVV.

CDR3 residues: CASSPNSGREYQETQYF. In DNA, the CDR3 is TGCGCCAGCAGCCCTAACAGCGGACGGGAGTACCAAGAGACCCAGTACTTC. This chain links TRBV5-1 with TRBJ2-5; D perhaps matches TRBD2 (6 bases). The CDR3 is 17 amino acids. Trimming took 4 bases from V and 0 from J, leaving 19 bases between them. Germline values: CDR1 SGHRS, CDR2 YFSETQ.

This clone was observed a few times. This chain joins TRBV5-1 and TRBJ1-3; 10 bases match TRBD1. The CDR3 has 18 residues. The germline V gene encodes CDR1 SGHRS and CDR2 YFSETQ. V shed 2 bases, J shed 0 bases, and the junction held 8 bases outside the gene matches. CDR3 in DNA: TGCGCCAGCAGCTTTCACTCGGGACAGGGGAGCTCTGGAAACACCATATATTTT. Amino acid sequence: CASSFHSGQGSSGNTIYF.

The rearrangement joins TRBV28 to TRBJ2-1; 8 bases are shared with TRBD2. The V and J ends lost 6 bases and 14 bases, in that order; junction bases with no gene match: 21. Germline V lookup: CDR1 MDHEN, CDR2 SYDVKM. There are 16 residues in the CDR3. Here the CDR3 reads CASSRLVRGAAGREFF. CDR3 in DNA: TGTGCCAGCAGCCGTCTTGTGCGGGGGGCCGCCGGACGAGAGTTCTTC.

This chain links TRBV7-2 with TRBJ2-5; 14 nucleotides match TRBD2. V was clipped by 5 bases and J by 0 bases; unmatched bases: 11. The germline gives CDR1 SGHTA, CDR2 FQGNSA. This CDR3 spans 19 amino acids. DNA for the CDR3: TGTGCCAGCAGCCCACTAGGGACTAGCGGGGGCCTGTACCAAGAGACCCAGTACTTC. Its translation is CASSPLGTSGGLYQETQYF.

The J gene is TRBJ1-3, the V gene TRBV15; 10 nucleotides match TRBD1. J was trimmed by 0 bases and V by 0 bases; bases with no gene match: 8. This CDR3 spans 19 amino acids. In germline, CDR1 is LNHNV, CDR2 YYDKDF (reference sequence). The CDR3: CATSRDPPGQGFSGNTIYF. CDR3 coding DNA: TGTGCCACCAGCAGAGATCCGCCGGGACAGGGGTTCTCTGGAAACACCATATATTTT.

The chain joins TRBV7-2 to TRBJ1-1; D might be TRBD1 (6 bases). Per germline, CDR1 SGHTA and CDR2 FQGNSA. This CDR3 is 14 amino acids long. V lost 5 bases and J 0 bases, leaving 10 bases between the germline ends. CDR3 bases: TGTGCCAGCAGCATGGACAGAATGAACACTGAAGCTTTCTTT. Encoded protein: CASSMDRMNTEAFF.

This clone was picked up one time. This sequence joins TRBV15 and TRBJ1-1; tentatively, D is TRBD1 (5 bases). Germline V gene lookup returns CDR1 LNHNV and CDR2 YYDKDF (reference sequence). The CDR3 is 13 amino acids. V lost 5 bases and J lost 11, with 18 bases in between. The CDR3 loop reads CATSRTETRGAFF. The CDR3 DNA reads TGTGCCACCAGCCGTACCGAAACCCGGGGGGCTTTCTTT.

The V call is TRBV29-1, the J call TRBJ1-6, with D perhaps matching TRBD1 (5 bases). The CDR3 is 13 residues long. Germline loops: CDR1 SQVTM, CDR2 ANQGSEA. Trimming took off 7 bases at V and 8 bases at J, with 15 bases between the two ends. The CDR3 DNA reads TGCAGCGCACAAGAACAGGTCCATTCACCCCTCCACTTT. Protein: CSAQEQVHSPLHF.

The chain recombines TRBV11-2 with TRBJ2-7, with TRBD1 matching over 12 bases. The CDR3 runs to 16 residues. Germline values: CDR1 SGHAT, CDR2 FQNNGV. Trimming at V came to 5 bases and at J to 9 bases, leaving 14 bases not matched to a gene. CDR3 loop: CASSKRGQGALLGQYF. The CDR3 nucleotides read TGTGCCAGCAGCAAGAGGGGACAGGGGGCTCTTTTGGGGCAGTACTTC.

This rearrangement joins TRBV29-1 to TRBJ2-5; TRBD2 agrees at 15 bases. Germline trimming cut 5 bases from V and 4 bases from J; bases unmatched to any gene: 8. The CDR3 has 16 amino acids. Germline V gives CDR1 SQVTM, CDR2 ANQGSEA. CDR3 amino acids: CSVHPGLAGGRETQYF. For the CDR3, the DNA is TGCAGCGTTCACCCAGGACTAGCGGGGGGGCGAGAGACCCAGTACTTC. The whole variable domain, remainder taken from reference TRBV29-1 and TRBJ2-5, is SAVISQKPSRDICQRGTSLTIQCQVDSQVTMMFWYRQQPGQSLTLIATANQGSEATYESGFVIDKFPISRPNLTFSTLTVSNMSPEDSSIYLCSVHPGLAGGRETQYFGPGTRLLVL.

V usage is TRBV2 and J usage is TRBJ2-7, with 7 bases fitting TRBD1. V dropped 7 bases and J dropped 0; count of bases not matched to a gene: 9. Looked up from germline, CDR1 is SNHLY and CDR2 is FYNNEI. The CDR3 runs 15 residues. The CDR3 DNA follows: TGTGCCAGCAATGGGGGACAGTTACCCTCCTACGAGCAGTACTTC. Translated, it gives CASNGGQLPSYEQYF.

The chain has TRBV28 and TRBJ1-3; D remains ambiguous. V lost 5 bases and J lost 6, with 20 bases in between. Per germline, CDR1 MDHEN and CDR2 SYDVKM. This CDR3 spans 16 amino acids. CDR3 sequence (DNA): TGTGCCAGCAGTCTGACCCGGAGCCTAAGTGCAAACACCATATATTTT. Protein: CASSLTRSLSANTIYF.

The rearrangement links TRBV5-1 to TRBJ1-4; D uncertain. This CDR3 contains 14 residues. Germline lookup yields CDR1 SGHRS and CDR2 YFSETQ. V lost 4 bases, J lost 7 bases, and 14 bases lay in between. Written as DNA, the CDR3 is TGCGCCAGCAGCAGCCGGGGAGGAAGTGAAAAACTGTTTTTT. It encodes CASSSRGGSEKLFF.

This chain joins TRBV9 and TRBJ1-4; D is unresolved. The CDR3 totals 16 residues. Trimming removed 0 bases from V and 8 bases from J, with 17 bases in between. In germline, CDR1 is SGDLS, CDR2 YYNGEE. The CDR3 sequence: CASSVAPGDGGEKLFF. The CDR3, as DNA: TGTGCCAGCAGCGTAGCTCCCGGGGATGGTGGAGAAAAACTGTTTTTT.

This clone was detected a few times. CDR3 protein: CASSRGTGANYGYTF. CDR3 nucleotide sequence: TGTGCCAGCAGTCGAGGGACAGGGGCTAACTATGGCTACACCTTC. V is TRBV28 and J is TRBJ1-2, with 10 positions matching TRBD1. The CDR3 covers 15 residues. Germline V gene lookup returns CDR1 MDHEN and CDR2 SYDVKM. V lost 5 bases, J lost 0 bases, and 3 bases stayed unmatched.